The rows below give T cell receptor beta chains drawn from one sample of a study of tumor and adjacent non-tumor tissue in lung cancer. TCRdb processed the multiplex PCR reads anew with MiXCR; each CDR3 protein has one entry. The table includes roughly 44,000 distinct CDR3 sequences, approximately 60% detected once. Source material: distant non-tumor lung tissue. The receptors were gathered from a woman in her thirties or forties with non-small cell lung cancer. The CDR3 runs from the conserved cysteine through the conserved F or W. A D gene is named only where the DNA matches it firmly. The size of a clone is reported for some rows only, either as once, few or many, or as a class for expanded clones.

CDR3 DNA: TGTGCCAGCAGTAAGGAGTACCAAGAGGCCCAGTACTTC
CDR3 protein: CASSKEYQEAQYF
D gene: .
clone size: .
CDR3 length: 13
V gene: TRBV28
J gene: TRBJ2-5

CDR3 DNA: TGTAACAGCAGCTTAGTCTCAAACTCCTACGAACAGTACTTC
CDR3 protein: CNSSLVSNSYEQYF
D gene: .
clone size: .
CDR3 length: 14
V gene: TRBV11-2
J gene: TRBJ2-7

CDR3 DNA: TGTGCCATCAGTGAGTCGCGTGGGACAGGGGGTGGGGAGCAGTACTTC
CDR3 protein: CAISESRGTGGGEQYF
D gene: TRBD1
clone size: many
CDR3 length: 16
V gene: TRBV10-3
J gene: TRBJ2-7

CDR3 DNA: TGTGCCAGCCAGACAGCAACCCCACTAGCGGGGGGCCCGGAGGTCACCGGGGAGCTGTTTTTT
CDR3 protein: CASQTATPLAGGPEVTGELFF
D gene: TRBD2
clone size: .
CDR3 length: 21
V gene: TRBV28
J gene: TRBJ2-2

CDR3 DNA: TGTGCCAGCAGCCTGACAGGGGGCACCGGGGGACTGTTTTTT
CDR3 protein: CASSLTGGTGGLFF
D gene: TRBD1
clone size: .
CDR3 length: 14
V gene: TRBV6-5
J gene: TRBJ2-2

CDR3 DNA: TGCGCCAGCAACGGACAGGACGGGACTAGCGGGAGGGCCTGGTACGGACAGTGCTTC
CDR3 protein: CASNGQDGTSGRAWYGQCF
D gene: TRBD2
clone size: .
CDR3 length: 19
V gene: TRBV10-1
J gene: TRBJ2-7

CDR3 DNA: TGTGTCAGCAATTACTCGCCCGGCAGGAACTCACCCCTCCACTTT
CDR3 protein: CVSNYSPGRNSPLHF
D gene: .
clone size: .
CDR3 length: 15
V gene: TRBV6-6
J gene: TRBJ1-6

CDR3 DNA: TGTGCCAGCCGCGTAGCAGGGGGGGAGTACAATGAGCAGTTCTTC
CDR3 protein: CASRVAGGEYNEQFF
D gene: .
clone size: .
CDR3 length: 15
V gene: TRBV11-2
J gene: TRBJ2-1

CDR3 DNA: TGTGCCAGCAGCTCCCCAGGGTGGCAGCCCCAGCATTTT
CDR3 protein: CASSSPGWQPQHF
D gene: .
clone size: .
CDR3 length: 13
V gene: TRBV11-2
J gene: TRBJ1-5

CDR3 DNA: TGCAGCGTTGTGCGACAGGGCGTTGGCTACGTGCAGTACTTC
CDR3 protein: CSVVRQGVGYVQYF
D gene: TRBD1
clone size: .
CDR3 length: 14
V gene: TRBV29-1
J gene: TRBJ2-7

CDR3 DNA: TGTGCCAGCTCACTACCCCGGTCCACTGAAGCTTTATTT
CDR3 protein: CASSLPRSTEALF
D gene: .
clone size: .
CDR3 length: 13
V gene: TRBV6-5
J gene: TRBJ1-1

CDR3 DNA: TGTGCCAGCAGTGCGCGTGGGGGGCTGGTGGAGACCCAGTACTTC
CDR3 protein: CASSARGGLVETQYF
D gene: .
clone size: many
CDR3 length: 15
V gene: TRBV6-5
J gene: TRBJ2-5

CDR3 DNA: TGTACCAGCAGCCCCGGGGGGCCTTACAGGGGCTACGAGCAGTACTTC
CDR3 protein: CTSSPGGPYRGYEQYF
D gene: .
clone size: few
CDR3 length: 16
V gene: TRBV11-2
J gene: TRBJ2-7

CDR3 DNA: TGTGCCAGCAGCTTGGAGGGTAGCGGGAGTATCTACGATGTGCAGTTCTTC
CDR3 protein: CASSLEGSGSIYDVQFF
D gene: TRBD2
clone size: .
CDR3 length: 17
V gene: TRBV11-2
J gene: TRBJ2-1

CDR3 DNA: TGTGCCAGCAGCTTGGATATAGGGGAGACCCAGTACTTC
CDR3 protein: CASSLDIGETQYF
D gene: .
clone size: once
CDR3 length: 13
V gene: TRBV5-4
J gene: TRBJ2-5

CDR3 DNA: TGTGCCAGCATCCCAAGACCTAGGAGCCCCTATAATGAGCAGTTCTTC
CDR3 protein: CASIPRPRSPYNEQFF
D gene: .
clone size: .
CDR3 length: 16
V gene: TRBV11-3
J gene: TRBJ2-1

CDR3 DNA: TGTGTCAGCAGCTTGGACAGGGCAAAAAGCATTCAGTACTTC
CDR3 protein: CVSSLDRAKSIQYF
D gene: TRBD1
clone size: .
CDR3 length: 14
V gene: TRBV11-2
J gene: TRBJ2-4

CDR3 DNA: TGTGCCAGCAGCTCTCATGGTTTTGGAGCTTTCTTT
CDR3 protein: CASSSHGFGAFF
D gene: .
clone size: .
CDR3 length: 12
V gene: TRBV7-9
J gene: TRBJ1-1

CDR3 DNA: TGCGCCAGCAGCGAGGACCCTGAAGAGACCCAGTACTTC
CDR3 protein: CASSEDPEETQYF
D gene: .
clone size: many
CDR3 length: 13
V gene: TRBV10-2
J gene: TRBJ2-5

CDR3 DNA: TGTGACAGCAGCTTCTGGGGGGATAATTTACCCCTCCACTTT
CDR3 protein: CDSSFWGDNLPLHF
D gene: .
clone size: .
CDR3 length: 14
V gene: TRBV5-5
J gene: TRBJ1-6

CDR3 DNA: TGCGCCAGTAGCTCGGGACAGGGTTTCTCTGGGGCCAACGTCCTGATTTTC
CDR3 protein: CASSSGQGFSGANVLIF
D gene: TRBD1
clone size: .
CDR3 length: 17
V gene: TRBV5-1
J gene: TRBJ2-6

CDR3 DNA: TGCGCCAGCAGCCAAGGGGGGACTAGCGGTGCGTACAATGAGCAGTCCTTC
CDR3 protein: CASSQGGTSGAYNEQSF
D gene: TRBD2
clone size: .
CDR3 length: 17
V gene: TRBV4-1
J gene: TRBJ2-1

CDR3 DNA: TGCGCCAGCAGCTTGGTCGGTAACAATGAGCAGTTCTTC
CDR3 protein: CASSLVGNNEQFF
D gene: .
clone size: few
CDR3 length: 13
V gene: TRBV5-1
J gene: TRBJ2-1

CDR3 DNA: TGTGCCAGCAGTGCCATAGTGGGAGGGCCCTCCGGGGAGCTGTTTTTT
CDR3 protein: CASSAIVGGPSGELFF
D gene: TRBD2
clone size: .
CDR3 length: 16
V gene: TRBV25-1
J gene: TRBJ2-2

CDR3 DNA: TGTGCCTGGAGTGTTGGCTGGGGAAACCAAGAGACCCAGTACTTC
CDR3 protein: CAWSVGWGNQETQYF
D gene: .
clone size: many
CDR3 length: 15
V gene: TRBV30
J gene: TRBJ2-5

CDR3 DNA: TGTGCCAGTGGGATAGGGGAACAAGAGACCCAGCACTTC
CDR3 protein: CASGIGEQETQHF
D gene: .
clone size: .
CDR3 length: 13
V gene: TRBV6-1
J gene: TRBJ2-5

CDR3 DNA: TGTGCCAGCAGTTACGTACTAGCGGGGAAGCAGTTCTTC
CDR3 protein: CASSYVLAGKQFF
D gene: TRBD2
clone size: many
CDR3 length: 13
V gene: TRBV6-2/TRBV6-3
J gene: TRBJ2-1

CDR3 DNA: TGTGCCAGCAGCCAGCTTCTCGCTGAAGGCTACGAGTGGTACTTC
CDR3 protein: CASSQLLAEGYEWYF
D gene: .
clone size: .
CDR3 length: 15
V gene: TRBV4-2
J gene: TRBJ2-7

CDR3 DNA: TGCGCCAGCAGTACAGGGGAACTCAATCAGCCCCAGCATTTT
CDR3 protein: CASSTGELNQPQHF
D gene: TRBD1
clone size: few
CDR3 length: 14
V gene: TRBV5-1
J gene: TRBJ1-5

CDR3 DNA: TGTGCCAGCAACCAAGCAACAAGGGGGTCCGGAAACAGCATATATTTT
CDR3 protein: CASNQATRGSGNSIYF
D gene: .
clone size: .
CDR3 length: 16
V gene: TRBV4-2
J gene: TRBJ1-3

CDR3 DNA: TGTGCCAGCAGTTTTGAGGGAAGCGGGGAGCTGTTTTTT
CDR3 protein: CASSFEGSGELFF
D gene: .
clone size: many
CDR3 length: 13
V gene: TRBV12-3/TRBV12-4
J gene: TRBJ2-2

CDR3 DNA: TGTGCCTGGAGTGTACCCGCAGCTAACTATGGCTACACCTTC
CDR3 protein: CAWSVPAANYGYTF
D gene: .
clone size: few
CDR3 length: 14
V gene: TRBV30
J gene: TRBJ1-2

CDR3 DNA: TGCAGCATTGCCGTGCGACAGATCTACAATGAGCAGTTCTTC
CDR3 protein: CSIAVRQIYNEQFF
D gene: .
clone size: .
CDR3 length: 14
V gene: TRBV29-1
J gene: TRBJ2-1

CDR3 DNA: TGTGCCAGCAGTTTATCGTCAGGCCTCTACGAGCAGTACTTC
CDR3 protein: CASSLSSGLYEQYF
D gene: .
clone size: medium-sized
CDR3 length: 14
V gene: TRBV28
J gene: TRBJ2-7

CDR3 DNA: TGTGCCAGCAGCTTAAACTATCCCCAGGGGACAGGGATCTACGAGCAGTACTTC
CDR3 protein: CASSLNYPQGTGIYEQYF
D gene: TRBD1
clone size: many
CDR3 length: 18
V gene: TRBV11-2
J gene: TRBJ2-7

CDR3 DNA: TGTGCCAGCAGCTTGGTCGGTAGAAATGAGCAGTTCTTC
CDR3 protein: CASSLVGRNEQFF
D gene: .
clone size: many
CDR3 length: 13
V gene: TRBV5-6
J gene: TRBJ2-1